This entry lists 11 T cell receptor beta chains sequenced from one sample in a study of ipilimumab plus nivolumab after autologous stem cell transplantation. Clones were sequenced by immunoSEQ multiplex PCR, and TCRdb holds only the in-frame ones, with some missing. The sample has about 43,000 clones; roughly 84% are singletons. The specimen comprised PBMCs, sampled in a trial of ipilimumab plus nivolumab as post-transplant consolidation. The receptors stem from a male donor with multiple myeloma.

Concerning this clone: The same CDR3 is also encoded by other DNA sequences in this sample. The chain is built from TRBV4-2 and TRBJ2-7; TRBD2 matches at 10 bases. The CDR3 contains 16 residues. V was pared by 5 bases and J by 6 bases, with 13 bases of the junction left unmatched. Germline-derived CDR1 and CDR2 are LGHNA and YNFKEQ. As DNA, the CDR3 is TGTGCCAGCAGCGCAAGTGGGGCTAGCGGGAGCGGCGAGCAGTACTTC. Encoded protein: CASSASGASGSGEQYF.

This clone came up once. The V gene is TRBV28, the J gene TRBJ2-3; D is perhaps TRBD1 or TRBD2 (6 bases each). The CDR3 is 14 amino acids. Germline CDR1 MDHEN, CDR2 SYDVKM. With 8 bases removed from V and 4 bases from J, the gap between germline ends came to 16 bases. The CDR3 DNA follows: TGTGCCAGCGAAGGAACCGGGGGCCCAGATACGCAGTATTTT. As protein: CASEGTGGPDTQYF.

This clone was seen only a few times. The chain carries TRBV29-1 and TRBJ1-1; 8 nucleotides align to TRBD1. The germline V gene has CDR1 SQVTM and CDR2 ANQGSEA. Trimming took 6 bases from V and 4 from J; bases not matched to a gene: 16. The CDR3 length is 16 residues. CDR3: CSVRQGSGNWPTEAFF. The CDR3 region has the DNA TGCAGCGTACGACAGGGGAGCGGTAATTGGCCCACTGAAGCTTTCTTT.

The gene calls are TRBV1 and TRBJ2-3; TRBD2 is taken as the D call from the table, unchecked against the DNA. TRBV1 is deemed a pseudogene. This CDR3 contains 20 residues. CDR3: CTSSQDQASGGVIATDTQYF. CDR3 bases: TGCACCAGCAGCCAAGATCAGGCTAGCGGGGGGGTAATCGCCACAGATACGCAGTATTTT.

This clone was observed once. The chain is built from TRBV5-1 and TRBJ2-3; D gene ambiguous. Per germline, CDR1 SGHRS and CDR2 YFSETQ. Trimming shortened V by 3 bases and J by 6 bases, and 5 bases separated the two germline ends. The CDR3 contains 11 residues. The CDR3 DNA sequence: TGCGCCAGCAGCTCCAGCGATACGCAGTATTTT. Protein product: CASSSSDTQYF.

The chain uses TRBV9 and TRBJ2-1; possible D gene TRBD2, 5 bases. The CDR3 extends over 15 amino acids. Trimming cost V 0 bases and J 4 bases, with 11 bases left between them. Per the germline V gene, CDR1 is SGDLS and CDR2 is YYNGEE. In DNA form, the CDR3 reads TGTGCCAGCAGCGTAGGTCTAGCCTATTACAATGAGCAGTTCTTC. It yields the protein CASSVGLAYYNEQFF.

V and J are TRBV5-1 and TRBJ2-1, with D possibly matching TRBD1 (5 bases). The length of the CDR3 is 14 residues. The germline CDR1 and CDR2 sequences are SGHRS and YFSETQ. V lost 2 bases and J 7 bases, leaving 13 bases between the germline ends. CDR3 region: CASSFGQRGNEQFF. The CDR3, as DNA: TGCGCCAGCAGCTTCGGACAAAGGGGAAATGAGCAGTTCTTC.

This chain links TRBV19 with TRBJ1-6; D gene uncertain. The CDR3 has 13 residues. Trimming shortened V by 4 bases and J by 7 bases, and 8 bases separated the two germline ends. In germline, CDR1 is LNHDA, CDR2 SQIVND (reference sequence). The chain's CDR3 is CASSRPGNSPLHF. CDR3 coding DNA: TGTGCCAGTAGTAGGCCGGGAAATTCACCCCTCCACTTT.

The V call is TRBV5-1, the J call TRBJ2-7; no reliable D call. Germline assignment: CDR1 SGHRS and CDR2 YFSETQ. The CDR3 covers 14 residues. Trimming left V 8 bases short and J 0 bases short, with 15 bases between. The CDR3 region is CASTSMGSSYEQYF. The CDR3 nucleotides read TGCGCCAGTACGAGTATGGGTAGCTCCTACGAGCAGTACTTC.

The J gene is TRBJ1-2, the V gene TRBV2; D not certain. This CDR3 contains 14 residues. With 3 bases removed from V and 2 bases from J, the gap between germline ends came to 10 bases. Germline V gene data show CDR1 as SNHLY and CDR2 as FYNNEI. CDR3 loop: CASSELQENYGYTF. DNA of the CDR3: TGTGCCAGCAGTGAGTTGCAGGAGAACTATGGCTACACCTTC. Variable domain in full (rest from reference TRBV2 and TRBJ1-2): EPEVTQTPSHQVTQMGQEVILRCVPISNHLYFYWYRQILGQKVEFLVSFYNNEISEKSEIFDDQFSVERPDGSNFTLKIRSTKLEDSAMYFCASSELQENYGYTFGSGTRLTVV.

J is TRBJ2-7 and V is TRBV6-1; D unresolved. Germline loops: CDR1 MNHNS, CDR2 SASEGT. The CDR3 sequence is 13 residues long. V shed 6 bases and J shed 2 bases, with 11 bases lying between them. CDR3 residues: CASSPSITYEQYF. CDR3 in DNA: TGTGCCAGCAGCCCCTCAATTACCTACGAGCAGTACTTC.